The following is a T cell receptor (beta chain) sequence with its context. No antigen is known for it. Base qualities are not provided; no much larger clone lies one nucleotide away. The data belong to a study of blood T cell repertoires in COVID-19 (dated by TCRdb to the early 2020s). In the study overall: Samples from collaborators originated in the United States, Italy and Spain and spanned both the acute and convalescent phases of COVID-19. The prospective study material was composed of cDNA or gDNA derived from T cells, B-cell-depleted T cells, or PBMCs. The dataset comprised deeply sampled blood TCRbeta repertoires from subjects exposed to, actively infected with, or recovered from COVID-19. The repertoires were released in a freely available public database meant as a resource for research on the immune response to SARS-CoV-2. The samples were drawn from the first 160 participants of the ongoing ImmuneRACE study and from under 1,500 subjects provided by 6 global collaborators. A de-identified subject ID, COVID-19 status, age in years and sex were almost always included in the sample metadata. Where HLA class I and class II types were available, the types were taken from metadata supplied by the sample provider, not from assay-based typing.

Each collaborating institution followed its own protocols to collect whole blood in K2EDTA tubes. For TCRbeta analysis, collaborator samples were shipped as frozen whole blood, as isolated PBMCs, or as DNA extracted from either sample type. The immunoSEQ Assay, a bias-controlled multiplex PCR, was used to amplify TCRbeta CDR3 regions from genomic DNA. Concerning the study's data processing: The number of nucleated cells in each sample was estimated by amplification of reference gene primers within the assay. To quantify the absolute abundance of each unique TCRbeta CDR3 rearrangement, sequence reads were collapsed and filtered. For each sample, productive Simpson clonality was calculated as the square root of Simpson's diversity index over productive rearrangements. The table comes from immuneACCESS by way of TCRdb, which keeps in-frame sequences with V and J called. Part of the clones is missing from these tables; in studies checked, under half for an unresolved V gene and the rest for unknown reasons. Clone size and V and J calls were adopted from that table, with D and trimming inferred from the DNA. The sample yields some 80,000 clones; 82% were counted once. The ten largest clones represent approximately 12% of the sample.

Broad study findings and their caveats: The quantity of clinical and demographic metadata differed by source and by participant and was supplied without curation.

The germline V gene sets CDR1 to SNHLY and CDR2 to FYNNEI. At the junction V is shortened by 11 bases and J by 5 bases; bases outside the gene matches: 10. Taken from cysteine to phenylalanine, the CDR3 has 13 residues. Here the CDR3 DNA is all that survives: 39 bases in frame from base 1. The sequence joins TRBV2 to TRBJ2-5, with 8 junctional bases fitting TRBD2. The sequencing input was peripheral blood. The TCR originated in an elderly man with acute or convalescent COVID-19. Read as DNA, the sequence is TGTGCCGAGCTCGGCGGGGGGCTGGAGACCCAGTACTTC. Its protein is CAELGGGLETQYF.